This passage covers 28 T cell receptor beta chains from one sample sequenced in a study of beta chain features in type 1 diabetes. Every bit of the isolated RNA underwent reverse transcription, so sequencing read expressed TCRB transcripts. This table comes from immunoSEQ multiplex PCR, and its TCRdb copy is limited to in-frame clones, with some not included. Seen here are about 330,000 clones, approximately 11% observed once, and the top ten hold 0.015%. The sample consisted of naive CD4+ T cells from blood. All receptors come from a woman younger than 45 in good health.

V is TRBV21-1 and J is TRBJ1-2; whether TRBD1, the table's D call, matches the DNA was not checked. TRBV21-1 is a pseudogene. This CDR3 has 13 amino acids. The CDR3 loop is CASSTRDRDGYTF. CDR3 nucleotide sequence: TGTGCCAGCAGCACCCGGGACAGGGATGGCTACACCTTC.

The V and J genes are TRBV7-2 and TRBJ2-7; possibly TRBD2 for D (7 bases). This CDR3 has 15 amino acids. The germline V gene encodes CDR1 SGHTA and CDR2 FQGNSA. V lost 1 base, J lost 5 bases, and 15 bases lay in between. The CDR3: CASSLVGGAGNEQYF. CDR3 DNA: TGTGCCAGCAGCTTAGTAGGGGGGGCAGGGAACGAGCAGTACTTC.

The CDR3 sequence is CASSPDNGYTF. In DNA, the CDR3 is TGTGCCAGCAGCCCGGACAATGGCTACACCTTC. This chain connects TRBV7-9 to TRBJ1-2, with a tentative D call TRBD1 (5 bases). The germline V and J ends were trimmed by 5 bases and 6 bases, with 7 bases remaining between them. Germline V lookup: CDR1 SEHNR, CDR2 FQNEAQ (reference sequence). The CDR3 covers 11 residues.

This chain connects TRBV25-1 to TRBJ2-7; 8 bases align to TRBD1. Looked up from germline, CDR1 is MGHDK and CDR2 is SYGVNS. J was trimmed by 7 bases and V by 3 bases; bases with no gene match: 11. The CDR3 runs 15 residues. The CDR3: CASSDYGDRLREQYF. DNA for the CDR3: TGTGCCAGCAGTGATTATGGGGACAGGTTACGGGAGCAGTACTTC.

This clone was seen a handful of times. The rearrangement joins TRBV7-2 to TRBJ1-5; D remains ambiguous. V lost 2 bases to trimming and J lost 2 bases, with 10 bases between them. The CDR3 loop spans 15 amino acids. Germline V lookup: CDR1 SGHTA, CDR2 FQGNSA. In DNA form, the CDR3 reads TGTGCCAGCAGCTTAACTGGAGAGGGCAATCAGCCCCAGCATTTT. Translation: CASSLTGEGNQPQHF.

The chain joins TRBV4-3 to TRBJ1-2; no clear D. The V gene lost 4 bases and the J gene lost 3 bases, with 9 bases spanning the gap. The CDR3 runs to 13 residues. From germline, CDR1 is LGHNA and CDR2 YSLEER. The CDR3 nucleotides are TGCGCCAGCAGCCCCTTGGGCTACTATGGCTACACCTTC. Its protein product is CASSPLGYYGYTF.

The genes are TRBV9 and TRBJ1-3; D ambiguous. Germline CDR1 and CDR2: SGDLS and YYNGEE. The CDR3 sequence is 17 residues long. V was clipped by 1 base and J by 6 bases, with 20 bases between them. The CDR3 DNA sequence: TGTGCCAGCAGCGTAAATCTCTACAGACGGGGAGAAAACACCATATATTTT. This codes for CASSVNLYRRGENTIYF.

The V call is TRBV28, the J call TRBJ1-5; 11 bases line up with TRBD1. The V and J ends lost 5 bases and 5 bases, in that order; junction bases with no gene match: 5. CDR1 is MDHEN, CDR2 SYDVKM, per germline. The CDR3 is made up of 15 amino acids. The CDR3 protein is CASSQDRGLDQPQHF. In DNA form, the CDR3 reads TGTGCCAGCAGTCAGGACAGGGGGCTTGATCAGCCCCAGCATTTT.

This clone came up a few times. The J gene is TRBJ2-7, the V gene TRBV6-6; 8 nucleotides line up with TRBD1. The V and J ends lost 5 bases and 1 base, in that order; junction bases with no gene match: 7. The CDR3 extends over 15 amino acids. CDR1 is MNHNY, CDR2 SVGAGI, per germline (reference sequence). In nucleotides, the CDR3 is TGTGCCAGCAGTGGGGTCGGACAGGGATCCTACGAGCAGTACTTC. Residues: CASSGVGQGSYEQYF.

This clone has more than one count but fewer than ten. The chain links TRBV4-3 to TRBJ2-7; possibly TRBD2 for D (6 bases). The V end lost 4 bases, the J end lost 6 bases, and 19 bases lay between the germline ends. This CDR3 is built from 15 residues. Germline V gene lookup returns CDR1 LGHNA and CDR2 YSLEER. CDR3 DNA sequence: TGCGCCAGCAGCCGGACCGGGACTGGGCCCTTCGAGCAGTACTTC. It is translated as CASSRTGTGPFEQYF.

This clone showed up just a few times. V and J are TRBV7-2 and TRBJ2-3; D possibly corresponds to TRBD2 (6 bases). The V end lost 5 bases, the J end lost 6 bases, and 18 bases lay between the germline ends. Germline CDR1 SGHTA, CDR2 FQGNSA. The CDR3 extends over 15 amino acids. In DNA form, the CDR3 reads TGTGCCAGCAGCCTTTTCCGCGGGGTTGCGGATACGCAGTATTTT. This sequence encodes CASSLFRGVADTQYF.

The genes are TRBV6-6 and TRBJ2-5, with a tentative D call TRBD2 (6 bases). The CDR3 extends over 13 amino acids. Trimming removed 7 bases from V and 5 bases from J, with 14 bases in between. The germline CDR1 and CDR2 sequences are MNHNY and SVGAGI (reference sequence). The CDR3 coding sequence is TGTGCCAGCACTCACGGGGGATCGGAGACCCAGTACTTC. This sequence encodes CASTHGGSETQYF.

The CDR3 spells CASSRRGTDTQYF. The CDR3, as DNA: TGTGCCAGCAGCCGCCGCGGGACAGATACGCAGTATTTT. This rearrangement joins TRBV11-3 to TRBJ2-3, with D perhaps matching TRBD2 (5 bases). Trimming took off 5 bases at V and 3 bases at J, with 9 bases between the two ends. Germline lookup yields CDR1 SGHNT and CDR2 YENEEA. The CDR3 runs to 13 residues.

The chain links TRBV10-3 to TRBJ2-7; 10 nucleotides match TRBD2. Germline assignment: CDR1 ENHRY and CDR2 SYGVKD. J was trimmed by 0 bases and V by 6 bases; bases with no gene match: 5. This CDR3 is 15 amino acids long. CDR3 loop: CAIRGTSGNSYEQYF. As DNA, the CDR3 is TGTGCCATCAGGGGTACTAGCGGGAACTCCTACGAGCAGTACTTC.

The genes are TRBV11-1 and TRBJ2-7, with 7 bases fitting TRBD1. Unmatched junction bases numbered 10, after V lost 2 bases and J lost 6 bases. The V gene's germline CDR1 is SGHAT and CDR2 FQDESV (reference sequence). CDR3 size: 15 residues. The DNA for the CDR3 is TGTGCCAGCAGCTTACTTGACAGGGATTCCGCCGAGCAGTACTTC. Translated, it gives CASSLLDRDSAEQYF.

In DNA form, the CDR3 reads TGTGCCAGTAGTCCCCACGCTAGCGGGAACAATGAGCAGTTCTTC. The encoded protein is CASSPHASGNNEQFF. This chain uses TRBV19 with TRBJ2-1; 9 nucleotides match TRBD2. CDR1 is LNHDA and CDR2 is SQIVND in the germline V gene (reference sequence). This CDR3 contains 15 residues. V lost 5 bases to trimming and J lost 5 bases; unmatched junction nucleotides: 7.

This sequence joins TRBV9 and TRBJ1-2, with D perhaps TRBD1 (5 bases). The CDR3 is 15 residues long. The germline CDR1 and CDR2 sequences are SGDLS and YYNGEE. With 2 bases removed from V and 4 bases from J, the gap between germline ends came to 15 bases. The CDR3 spells CASSVFDTGGYGYTF. In DNA form, the CDR3 reads TGTGCCAGCAGCGTCTTTGACACGGGGGGCTATGGCTACACCTTC.

CDR3 DNA: TGTGCCAGCAGCTGGGACAGGGTCACTGAAGCTTTCTTT. This encodes CASSWDRVTEAFF. This chain joins TRBV28 and TRBJ1-1; 9 nucleotides match TRBD1. The V gene end was trimmed by 6 bases and the J gene end by 4 bases; junction bases not matched to a gene: 3. From germline, CDR1 is MDHEN and CDR2 SYDVKM. This CDR3 has 13 residues.

This clone was detected a few times. This sequence joins TRBV4-3 and TRBJ1-2; TRBD1 matches 9 bases. This CDR3 is built from 15 residues. The germline CDR1 and CDR2 sequences are LGHNA and YSLEER. With 0 bases clipped from V and 7 bases from J, the junction kept 6 bases outside the gene matches. CDR3: CASSQERQGVLGYTF. In DNA, the CDR3 is TGCGCCAGCAGCCAAGAGAGACAGGGGGTTCTTGGCTACACCTTC.

The chain uses TRBV29-1 and TRBJ2-4, with D possibly TRBD1 on 7 matching bases. CDR3 size: 14 residues. CDR1 is SQVTM and CDR2 is ANQGSEA in the germline V gene. V lost 1 base to trimming and J lost 4 bases, with 11 bases between them. The DNA of the CDR3 is TGCAGCGTTGAAGGGGGGGACAGAAAAAACATTCAGTACTTC. It is translated as CSVEGGDRKNIQYF. Drawing the rest from reference TRBV29-1 and TRBJ2-4, the complete variable domain is SAVISQKPSRDICQRGTSLTIQCQVDSQVTMMFWYRQQPGQSLTLIATANQGSEATYESGFVIDKFPISRPNLTFSTLTVSNMSPEDSSIYLCSVEGGDRKNIQYFGAGTRLSVL.

This clone came up a few times. This sequence joins TRBV7-6 and TRBJ2-5; the match to TRBD2 covers 10 bases. The germline CDR1 and CDR2 sequences are SGHVS and FNYEAQ. V was pared by 5 bases and J by 5 bases, with 5 bases of the junction left unmatched. CDR3 length: 14 amino acids. CDR3 nucleotides: TGTGCCAGCAGCCAAGCGGGAGGGCGCGAGACCCAGTACTTC. The encoded protein is CASSQAGGRETQYF.

The chain uses TRBV7-9 and TRBJ2-4; 9 nucleotides line up with TRBD2. In germline, CDR1 is SEHNR, CDR2 FQNEAQ (reference sequence). The V gene end was trimmed by 2 bases and the J gene end by 0 bases; junction bases not matched to a gene: 5. CDR3 size: 17 residues. The CDR3 DNA sequence: TGTGCCAGCAGCTTATTTTCTAGCGGGGTAGCCAAAAACATTCAGTACTTC. Amino acid sequence: CASSLFSSGVAKNIQYF.

This clone was detected a few times. This chain uses TRBV25-1 with TRBJ1-4; D might be TRBD1 (6 bases). This CDR3 region has 13 residues. Germline V gene lookup returns CDR1 MGHDK and CDR2 SYGVNS. With 4 bases removed from V and 8 bases from J, the gap between germline ends came to 11 bases. The CDR3: CASSGGRREKLFF. The DNA for the CDR3 is TGTGCCAGCAGTGGGGGGCGACGGGAAAAACTGTTTTTT.

This clone has just one count. The chain employs TRBV10-3 and TRBJ1-1; no definite D call. Looked up from germline, CDR1 is ENHRY and CDR2 is SYGVKD. The CDR3 sequence is 12 residues long. Trimming removed 2 bases from V and 8 bases from J, with 9 bases in between. This CDR3 is CAISERREEAFF. The CDR3 bases are TGTGCCATCAGTGAGAGACGGGAGGAAGCTTTCTTT.

This chain uses TRBV5-4 with TRBJ2-5, with 9 bases aligning to TRBD2. This CDR3 spans 14 amino acids. The germline CDR1 and CDR2 sequences are SGHNT and YYREEE (reference sequence). With V trimmed by 4 bases and J by 3 bases, 4 bases remained unmatched. CDR3 sequence: CASSPSGVKETQYF. The CDR3 DNA reads TGTGCCAGCAGCCCTAGCGGGGTCAAAGAGACCCAGTACTTC. Together with reference TRBV5-4 and TRBJ2-5, the CDR3 gives the full variable domain: ETGVTQSPTHLIKTRGQQVTLRCSSQSGHNTVSWYQQALGQGPQFIFQYYREEENGRGNFPPRFSGLQFPNYSSELNVNALELDDSALYLCASSPSGVKETQYFGPGTRLLVL.

This clone was seen a few times. The genes are TRBV11-2 and TRBJ2-5, with 10 bases lining up with TRBD1. Unmatched junction bases numbered 11, after V lost 7 bases and J lost 6 bases. The germline gives CDR1 SGHAT, CDR2 FQNNGV. CDR3 length: 15 residues. CDR3 DNA sequence: TGTGCCAGCACCTCCAGCCCGGGACAGGGGCAGACCCAGTACTTC. This translates into CASTSSPGQGQTQYF.

This chain uses TRBV4-3 with TRBJ2-1; maybe TRBD1 (6 bases). Germline V lookup: CDR1 LGHNA, CDR2 YSLEER. Trimming took 0 bases from V and 7 from J, leaving 19 bases between them. CDR3 length equals 17 residues. CDR3: CASSQERTGTGSNEQFF. CDR3 DNA: TGCGCCAGCAGCCAAGAGAGAACAGGGACGGGTTCGAATGAGCAGTTCTTC.

Only a few counts were recorded for this clone. In DNA form, the CDR3 reads TGCGCCAGCAGCTTGGATCCCATCGGGAGCACAGATACGCAGTATTTT. Translating gives CASSLDPIGSTDTQYF. The rearrangement joins TRBV5-1 to TRBJ2-3; no firm D call. The CDR3 covers 16 residues. Germline CDR1 and CDR2: SGHRS and YFSETQ. With 0 bases removed from V and 0 bases from J, the gap between germline ends came to 11 bases.